The clone carrying this T cell receptor beta chain was seen more than once but under ten times. The data originate from a study of regulatory T cells in long-lasting Graves disease. Time point: persistent/refractory GD, antithyroid drugs over 5 years with positive TRAb. RNA isolated from PBMCs was used to make the TCR library. Assembly of TCR beta libraries relied on iRepertoire HTBI primers together with Arm-PCR of CDR3 regions. Methods used by the authors: Sequenced samples collectively carried roughly 60 TRBV and some 15 TRBJ segments. TCRdb recomputed calls from the multiplex PCR reads with MiXCR, one row per CDR3 protein. TCRdb's processing, not the study's, gives the V and J calls here. The sample includes roughly 300,000 distinct CDR3 sequences, roughly 21% seen only once; the top ten take about 61%. V was trimmed by 2 bases and J by 3 bases, leaving 10 bases between them. Germline V gene lookup returns CDR1 SGHTA and CDR2 FQGTGA. The CDR3 extends over 14 amino acids.

The specimen was peripheral blood mononuclear cells (PBMCs), collected when the disease was refractory, from a patient treated with antithyroid drugs. This clonotype was obtained from a female donor with Graves disease. The chain links TRBV7-3 to TRBJ2-5; the D gene is possibly TRBD2 (5 bases). Here the CDR3 reads CASSLSGIEETQYF. The CDR3 region has the DNA TGTGCCAGCAGCTTATCGGGGATTGAAGAGACCCAGTACTTC.